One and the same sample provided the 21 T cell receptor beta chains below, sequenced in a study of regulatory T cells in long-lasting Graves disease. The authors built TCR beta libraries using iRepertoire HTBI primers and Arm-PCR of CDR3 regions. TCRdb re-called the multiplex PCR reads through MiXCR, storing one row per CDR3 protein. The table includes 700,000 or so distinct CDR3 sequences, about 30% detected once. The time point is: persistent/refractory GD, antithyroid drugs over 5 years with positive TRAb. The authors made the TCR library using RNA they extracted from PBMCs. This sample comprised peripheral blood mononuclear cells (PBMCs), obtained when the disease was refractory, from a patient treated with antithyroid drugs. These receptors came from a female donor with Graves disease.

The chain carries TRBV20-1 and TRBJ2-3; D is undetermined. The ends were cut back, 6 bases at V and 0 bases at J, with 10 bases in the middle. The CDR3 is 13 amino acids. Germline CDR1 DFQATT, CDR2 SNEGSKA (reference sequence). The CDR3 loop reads CSAADQSTDTQYF. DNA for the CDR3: TGCAGTGCGGCCGACCAAAGCACAGATACGCAGTATTTT.

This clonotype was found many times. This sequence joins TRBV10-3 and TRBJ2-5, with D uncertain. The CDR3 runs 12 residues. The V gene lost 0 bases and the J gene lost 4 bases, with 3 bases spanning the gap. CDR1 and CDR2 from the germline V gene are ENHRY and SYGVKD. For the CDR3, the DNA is TGTGCCATCAGTGAGTCCCGAGAGACCCAGTACTTC. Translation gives CAISESRETQYF.

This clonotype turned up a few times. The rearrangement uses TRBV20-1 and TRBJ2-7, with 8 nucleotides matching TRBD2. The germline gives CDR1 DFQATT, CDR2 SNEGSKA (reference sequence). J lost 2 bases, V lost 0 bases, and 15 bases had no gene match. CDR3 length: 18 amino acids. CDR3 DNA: TGCAGTGCTAGAGATCGTAGGGATACTAGCGGAATCGCCTACGAGCAGTACTTC. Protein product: CSARDRRDTSGIAYEQYF.

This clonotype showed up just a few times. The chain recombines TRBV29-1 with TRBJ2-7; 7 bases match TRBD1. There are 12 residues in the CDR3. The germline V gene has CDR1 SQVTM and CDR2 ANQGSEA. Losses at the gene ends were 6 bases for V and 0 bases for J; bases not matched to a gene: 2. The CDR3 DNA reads TGCAGCGTGGGACAGAACTCCTACGAGCAGTACTTC. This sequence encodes CSVGQNSYEQYF.

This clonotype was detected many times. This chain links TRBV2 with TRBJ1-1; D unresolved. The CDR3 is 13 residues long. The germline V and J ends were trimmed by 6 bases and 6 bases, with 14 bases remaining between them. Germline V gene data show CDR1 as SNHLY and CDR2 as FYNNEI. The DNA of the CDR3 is TGTGCCAGCAGGGCCACACGGGCGGCTGAAGCTTTCTTT. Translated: CASRATRAAEAFF.

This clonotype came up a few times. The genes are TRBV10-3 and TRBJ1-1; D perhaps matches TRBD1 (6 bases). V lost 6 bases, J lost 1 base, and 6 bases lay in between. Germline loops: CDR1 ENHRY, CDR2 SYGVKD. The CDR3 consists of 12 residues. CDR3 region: CAIRTGNTEAFF. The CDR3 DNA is TGTGCCATCAGGACAGGGAACACTGAAGCTTTCTTT.

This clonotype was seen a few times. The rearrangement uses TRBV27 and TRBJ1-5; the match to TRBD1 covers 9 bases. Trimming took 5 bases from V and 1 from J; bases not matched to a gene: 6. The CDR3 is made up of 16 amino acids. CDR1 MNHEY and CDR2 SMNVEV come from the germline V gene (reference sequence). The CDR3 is CASSPQGAGSNQPQHF. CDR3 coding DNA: TGTGCCAGCAGTCCACAGGGGGCAGGAAGCAATCAGCCCCAGCATTTT.

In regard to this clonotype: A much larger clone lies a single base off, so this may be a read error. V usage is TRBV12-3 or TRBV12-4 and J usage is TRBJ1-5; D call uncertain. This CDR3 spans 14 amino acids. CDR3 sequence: CVSSLRRGNQPQHF. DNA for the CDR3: TGTGTCAGCAGTTTAAGGAGGGGCAATCAGCCCCAGCATTTT.

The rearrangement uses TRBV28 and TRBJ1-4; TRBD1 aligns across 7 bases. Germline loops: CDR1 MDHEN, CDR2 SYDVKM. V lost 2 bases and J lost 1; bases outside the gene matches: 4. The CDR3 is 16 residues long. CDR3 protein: CASSLTDRRTNEKLFF. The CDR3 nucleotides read TGTGCCAGCAGTTTAACGGACAGGAGAACTAATGAAAAACTGTTTTTT.

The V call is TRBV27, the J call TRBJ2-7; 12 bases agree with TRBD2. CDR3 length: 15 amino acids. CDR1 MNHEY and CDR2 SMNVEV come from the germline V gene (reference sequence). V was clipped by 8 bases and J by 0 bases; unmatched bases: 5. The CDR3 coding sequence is TGTGCCAGCCGCCCGGGACTAGCGGGCTCCTACGAGCAGTACTTC. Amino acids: CASRPGLAGSYEQYF.

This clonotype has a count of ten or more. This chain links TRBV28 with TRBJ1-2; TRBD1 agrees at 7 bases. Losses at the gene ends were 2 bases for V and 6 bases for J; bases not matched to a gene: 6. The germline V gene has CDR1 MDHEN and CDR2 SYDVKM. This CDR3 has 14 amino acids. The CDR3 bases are TGTGCCAGCAGTTTACTGAGGGGGCCACATGGCTACACCTTC. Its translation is CASSLLRGPHGYTF.

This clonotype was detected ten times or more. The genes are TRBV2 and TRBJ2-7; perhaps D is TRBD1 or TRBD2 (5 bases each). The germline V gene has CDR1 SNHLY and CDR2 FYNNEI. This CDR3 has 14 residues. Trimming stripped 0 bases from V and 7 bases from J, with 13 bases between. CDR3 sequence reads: CASSEAPGRREQYF. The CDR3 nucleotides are TGTGCCAGCAGTGAAGCACCGGGACGGAGGGAGCAGTACTTC.

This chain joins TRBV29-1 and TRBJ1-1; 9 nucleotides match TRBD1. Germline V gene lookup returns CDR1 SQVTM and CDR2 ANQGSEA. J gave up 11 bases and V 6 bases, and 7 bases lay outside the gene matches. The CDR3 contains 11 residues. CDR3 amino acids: CSVLQGAVAFF. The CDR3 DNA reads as TGCAGCGTCCTACAGGGGGCTGTGGCTTTCTTT.

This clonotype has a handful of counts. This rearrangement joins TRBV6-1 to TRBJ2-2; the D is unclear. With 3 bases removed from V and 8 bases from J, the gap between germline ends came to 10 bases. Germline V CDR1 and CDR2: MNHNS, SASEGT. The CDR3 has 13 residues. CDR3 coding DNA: TGTGCCAGCAGTGAGGACGGATGGGGGGAGCTGTTTTTT. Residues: CASSEDGWGELFF.

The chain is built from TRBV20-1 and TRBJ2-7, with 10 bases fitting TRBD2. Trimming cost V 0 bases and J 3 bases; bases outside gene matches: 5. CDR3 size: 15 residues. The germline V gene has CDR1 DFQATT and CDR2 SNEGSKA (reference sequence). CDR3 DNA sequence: TGCAGTGCTAGAGATTTAGCGGGAGGAAGCTACGAGCAGTACTTC. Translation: CSARDLAGGSYEQYF.

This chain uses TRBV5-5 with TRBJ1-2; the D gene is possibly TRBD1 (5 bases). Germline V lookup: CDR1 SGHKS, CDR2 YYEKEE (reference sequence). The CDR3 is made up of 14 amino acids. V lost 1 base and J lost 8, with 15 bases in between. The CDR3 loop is CASSLFGAPGGYTF. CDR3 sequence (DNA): TGTGCCAGCAGCTTGTTCGGGGCGCCCGGCGGCTACACCTTC. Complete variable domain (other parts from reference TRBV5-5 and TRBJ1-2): DAGVTQSPTHLIKTRGQQVTLRCSPISGHKSVSWYQQVLGQGPQFIFQYYEKEERGRGNFPDRFSARQFPNYSSELNVNALLLGDSALYLCASSLFGAPGGYTFGSGTRLTVV.

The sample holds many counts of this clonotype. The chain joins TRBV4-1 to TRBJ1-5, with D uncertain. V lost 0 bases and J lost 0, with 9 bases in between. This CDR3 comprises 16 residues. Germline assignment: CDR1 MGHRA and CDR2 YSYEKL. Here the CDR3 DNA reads TGCGCCAGCAGCCAAGATCCCACCTATAGCAATCAGCCCCAGCATTTT. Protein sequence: CASSQDPTYSNQPQHF.

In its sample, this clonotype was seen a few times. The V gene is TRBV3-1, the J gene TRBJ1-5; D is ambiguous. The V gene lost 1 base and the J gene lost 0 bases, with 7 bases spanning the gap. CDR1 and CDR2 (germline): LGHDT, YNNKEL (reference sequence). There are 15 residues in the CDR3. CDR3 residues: CASSQGRHSNQPQHF. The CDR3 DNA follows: TGTGCCAGCAGCCAAGGGCGACATAGCAATCAGCCCCAGCATTTT.

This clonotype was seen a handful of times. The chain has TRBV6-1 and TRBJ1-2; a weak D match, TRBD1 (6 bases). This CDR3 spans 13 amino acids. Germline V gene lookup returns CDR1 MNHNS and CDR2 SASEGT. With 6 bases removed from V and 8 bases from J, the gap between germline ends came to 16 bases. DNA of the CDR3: TGTGCCAGCAGACCCCATTCCGGGGGCGGCTACACCTTC. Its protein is CASRPHSGGGYTF.

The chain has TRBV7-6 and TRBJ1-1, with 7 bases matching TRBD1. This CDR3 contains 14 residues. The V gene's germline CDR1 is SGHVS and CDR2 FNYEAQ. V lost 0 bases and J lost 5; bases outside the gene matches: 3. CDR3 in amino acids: CASSLATGMTEAFF. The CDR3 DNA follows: TGTGCCAGCAGCTTAGCGACAGGGATGACTGAAGCTTTCTTT.

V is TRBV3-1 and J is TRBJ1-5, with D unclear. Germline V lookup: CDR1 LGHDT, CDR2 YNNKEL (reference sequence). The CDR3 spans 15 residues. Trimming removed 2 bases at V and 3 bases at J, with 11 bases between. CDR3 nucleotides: TGTGCCAGCAGCCAAAAGGGTGGACTCAATCAGCCCCAGCATTTT. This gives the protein CASSQKGGLNQPQHF.